Listed below are T cell receptor beta chains from one sample, sequenced in a study of shared T cell receptors in the human thymus. Clones were sequenced by immunoSEQ multiplex PCR, and TCRdb holds only the in-frame ones, with some missing. The sample consists of approximately 760,000 clones, approximately 83% of them appearing once. A further study also used this sample, focusing on human thymus T cells.

Sequencing was done on a sample of thymocytes. The origin of the receptors is a girl under three years old with a congenital heart defect. Both conserved end residues are part of each CDR3. Fields, in order: J gene, clone size, V gene, D gene, CDR3 DNA, CDR3 protein. D genes are given only for firm matches. Size values are once, few and many counts, or a class for expanded clones, and some rows have none.

TRBJ2-5 - TRBV2 - TGTGCCAGCATGCGGCTACCGGAAGAGACCCAGTACTTC CASMRLPEETQYF
TRBJ2-4 - TRBV6-6 TRBD1 TGTGCCAGCAGTTACCGAGACAGGGTTTCGTACTTC CASSYRDRVSYF
TRBJ1-5 - TRBV15 TRBD1 TGTGCCACCAGCCGGGACAGGGTGGTTCAGCCCCAGCATTTT CATSRDRVVQPQHF
TRBJ1-2 - TRBV13 TRBD1 TGTGCCAGCAGCATCGGACAGGTACTCCCCAAGAACTATGGCTACACCTTC CASSIGQVLPKNYGYTF
TRBJ1-5 - TRBV19 TRBD1 TGTGCCAGTAGTACACATAACTTCACAGGGGGGTGTCAGCCCCAGCATTTT CASSTHNFTGGCQPQHF
TRBJ1-1 - TRBV7-2 - TGTGCCAGCAGCTGCCCCGACGGGGTGAACACTGAAGCTTTCTTT CASSCPDGVNTEAFF
TRBJ1-3 - TRBV7-2 - TGTGCCAGCAGCTTAGCCTACCCGGGAGCGGCGGGAAACACCATATATTTT CASSLAYPGAAGNTIYF
TRBJ2-1 - TRBV5-4 - TGTGCCAGCAGGTCTGGACAGACGCCTGTCTATGAGCAGTTCTTC CASRSGQTPVYEQFF
TRBJ2-2 - TRBV5-6 - TGTGCCAGCAGCCACAGGGACGGCTTTTGGAACGGGGAGCTGTTTTTT CASSHRDGFWNGELFF
TRBJ2-7 - TRBV18 - TGTGCCAGCTCACCTTCCAGCAGGTACGAGCAGTACTTC CASSPSSRYEQYF
TRBJ1-1 - TRBV5-8 - TGTGCCAGCAGCTTCGCCAGGGTGAACACTGAAGCTTTCTTT CASSFARVNTEAFF
TRBJ2-1 - TRBV5-1 - TGCGCCAGCAGGGTAGTTAATGAGCAGTTCTTC CASRVVNEQFF
TRBJ2-1 - TRBV4-3 TRBD1 TGCGCCAGCAGCCAAGGCTCAGGGGACAGGGGCAATGAGCAGTTCTTC CASSQGSGDRGNEQFF
TRBJ1-3 - TRBV12-5 - TGTGCTAGTGGCTGTACAGACCTCTCTGGAAACACCATATATTTT CASGCTDLSGNTIYF
TRBJ1-2 - TRBV29-1 - TGCAGCGTATTCCATAACTATGGCTACACCTTC CSVFHNYGYTF
TRBJ1-5 - TRBV15 - TGTGCCACCAGCAGAGATGCACAGGGTGCCAACCAGCCCCAGCATTTT CATSRDAQGANQPQHF
TRBJ2-4 - TRBV9 TRBD2 TGTGCCAGCAGCGTAGATGGAGCGGGGGGGCTAGCCAAAAACATTCAGTACTTC CASSVDGAGGLAKNIQYF
TRBJ2-1 - TRBV29-1 - TGCAGCCATCCCCCGGGGGTGGCGGACCTCTCCTACAATGAGCAGTTCTTC CSHPPGVADLSYNEQFF
TRBJ2-7 - TRBV7-2 - TGTGCCAGCAGCATACTAGCTTCCTACGAGCAGTACTTC CASSILASYEQYF
TRBJ2-1 few TRBV30 TRBD1 TGTGCCTGGAGTGCGGACAGGAAAACCTACAATGAGCAGTTCTTC CAWSADRKTYNEQFF
TRBJ2-5 - TRBV28 - TGTGCCAGCAGTTCCAGTGCCAGCTGGGCCGGCAAAGAGACCCAGTACTTC CASSSSASWAGKETQYF
TRBJ1-4 once TRBV27 TRBD1 TGTGCCAGCAGTCAGTGGGTCCCGGGACAGGGTTGGGGTCCGAGTTCCTCGAATGAAAAACTGTTTTTT CASSQWVPGQGWGPSSSNEKLFF
TRBJ1-5 - TRBV2 - TGTGCCAGCAGTGAAGCGCTTCGGGGCGGGAGTCAGCCCCAGCATTTT CASSEALRGGSQPQHF
TRBJ2-7 few TRBV28 - TGTGCCAGCACTGGGGCATTCTACCCCTACGAGCAGTACTTC CASTGAFYPYEQYF
TRBJ2-2 few TRBV7-2 TRBD2 TGTGCCAGCAGCTTACCCCTAGCGGGGGGCCACGGCGGGGAGCTGTTTTTT CASSLPLAGGHGGELFF
TRBJ1-2 - TRBV2 TRBD1 TGTGCCAGCAGGGGTCAGGGGGACTATGGCTACACCTTC CASRGQGDYGYTF
TRBJ2-5 - TRBV9 - TGTGCCAGCAGCGTAGGACAGGGATGGGGACTAGGGCAAGAGACCCAGTACTTC CASSVGQGWGLGQETQYF
TRBJ1-2 - TRBV25-1 TRBD1 TGTGCCAGCAGGATAGGGACAGGGGTATTCTATGGCTACACCTTC CASRIGTGVFYGYTF
TRBJ2-5 - TRBV5-1 - TGCGCCAGCAGCTTGGAGGAGACGGAGACCCAGTACTTC CASSLEETETQYF
TRBJ2-5 - TRBV19 - TGTGCCAGTAGTATTGAAGGGCGGGAAGAGACCCAGTACTTC CASSIEGREETQYF
TRBJ1-5 - TRBV10-3 TRBD1 TGTGCCATCAGTGAGTCGATTCAGGGGGGCAATCAGCCCCAGCATTTT CAISESIQGGNQPQHF
TRBJ2-2 - TRBV20-1 - TGCAGTGCTTCCGGGACCGGGGAGCTGTTTTTT CSASGTGELFF
TRBJ1-2 - TRBV7-8 - TGTGCCAGCAGCTTATTGGGGGGGAACTATGGCTACACCTTC CASSLLGGNYGYTF
TRBJ2-3 - TRBV2 - TGTGCCAGCAGTGGAGGATATGAGGTTCTCACAGATACGCAGTATTTT CASSGGYEVLTDTQYF